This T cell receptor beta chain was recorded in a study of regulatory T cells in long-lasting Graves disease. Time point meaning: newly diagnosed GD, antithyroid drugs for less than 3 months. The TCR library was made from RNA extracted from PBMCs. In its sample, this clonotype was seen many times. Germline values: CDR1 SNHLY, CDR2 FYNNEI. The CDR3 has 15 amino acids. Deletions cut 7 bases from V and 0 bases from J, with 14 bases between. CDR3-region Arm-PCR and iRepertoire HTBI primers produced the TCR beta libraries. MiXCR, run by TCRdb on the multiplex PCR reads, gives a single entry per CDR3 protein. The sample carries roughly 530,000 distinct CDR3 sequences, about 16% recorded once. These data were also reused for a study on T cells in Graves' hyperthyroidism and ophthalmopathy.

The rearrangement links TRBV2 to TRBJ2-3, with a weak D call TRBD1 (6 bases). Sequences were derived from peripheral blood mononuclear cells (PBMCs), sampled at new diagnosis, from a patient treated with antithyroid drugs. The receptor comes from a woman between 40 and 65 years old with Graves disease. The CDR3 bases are TGTGCCAGCAACGGCGTCACAGGGAGCACAGATACGCAGTATTTT. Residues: CASNGVTGSTDTQYF.